These 5 T cell receptor beta chains were all obtained from the same sample, sequenced in a study of vaccination effects on CD4 cells after COVID-19. The table came from immunoSEQ multiplex PCR; TCRdb's copy has only in-frame clones and leaves some out. The sample records approximately 40,000 clones, less than 85% being singletons. At the end of about ten days of culture, CD4+ T cells were isolated. The infection with SARS-CoV-2 (confirmed by PCR) occurred in this person between March and December 2020. Subjects were given two BNT162b2 or mRNA-1273 vaccine doses. These TCRs are of unknown antigen specificity. This sample comprised CD4+ T cells from PBMCs cultured without peptide, obtained after COVID-19 vaccination. The receptor set was obtained from a human donor who had a prior SARS-CoV-2 infection.

CDR3 sequence reads: CASSVEVALGGYTF. The DNA of the CDR3 is TGTGCCAGCAGCGTAGAGGTTGCCTTGGGGGGCTACACCTTC. The genes are TRBV9 and TRBJ1-2, with D unclear. Trimming removed 0 bases at V and 8 bases at J, with 14 bases between. From germline, CDR1 is SGDLS and CDR2 YYNGEE. There are 14 residues in the CDR3.

The rearrangement uses TRBV20-1 and TRBJ2-3, with D hard to call. The CDR3 length is 11 residues. V was cut by 5 bases and J by 4 bases, with 7 bases left in between. CDR1 DFQATT and CDR2 SNEGSKA come from the germline V gene (reference sequence). The CDR3 loop is CSAFRADTQYF. The CDR3 nucleotides are TGCAGTGCTTTTAGAGCAGATACGCAGTATTTT.

This clone has just one count. V is TRBV5-4 and J is TRBJ2-2, with D uncertain. The CDR3 loop spans 13 amino acids. V lost 7 bases, J lost 6 bases, and 13 bases lay in between. Germline CDR1 reads SGHNT; CDR2 reads YYREEE (reference sequence). CDR3: CASSSLNAGELFF. DNA for the CDR3: TGTGCCAGCTCGAGTCTGAATGCCGGGGAGCTGTTTTTT. The entire variable domain, with the rest obtained from reference TRBV5-4 and TRBJ2-2, is as follows: ETGVTQSPTHLIKTRGQQVTLRCSSQSGHNTVSWYQQALGQGPQFIFQYYREEENGRGNFPPRFSGLQFPNYSSELNVNALELDDSALYLCASSSLNAGELFFGEGSRLTVL.

This chain connects TRBV7-3 to TRBJ2-1; possibly TRBD2 for D (5 bases). This CDR3 is built from 11 residues. Germline values: CDR1 SGHTA, CDR2 FQGTGA. Trimming removed 4 bases at V and 10 bases at J, with 8 bases between. CDR3 amino acids: CASSSGGEQFF. The DNA for the CDR3 is TGTGCCAGCAGCTCCGGCGGGGAGCAGTTCTTC.

This clone was seen a handful of times. This chain joins TRBV19 and TRBJ2-7, with D uncertain. This CDR3 is built from 14 residues. Looked up from germline, CDR1 is LNHDA and CDR2 is SQIVND (reference sequence). The V end lost 7 bases, the J end lost 2 bases, and 15 bases lay between the germline ends. The CDR3 reads CASTKRESPYEQYF. The CDR3 DNA sequence: TGTGCCAGTACCAAAAGGGAATCTCCCTACGAGCAGTACTTC.